This entry lists 27 T cell receptor beta chains sequenced from one sample in a study of blood T cell repertoires in COVID-19. The data were produced by immunoSEQ multiplex PCR, yet TCRdb's version contains in-frame clones alone and is incomplete. Here the sample spans over 200,000 clones, nearly 90% being singletons. The sequenced sample consisted of peripheral blood. These receptors were collected from a human donor in a cohort sampled during active COVID-19.

J is TRBJ1-5 and V is TRBV10-3; D is unclear. The CDR3 is 15 amino acids. Germline assignment: CDR1 ENHRY and CDR2 SYGVKD. The V and J ends lost 1 base and 0 bases respectively, with 7 bases between them. In nucleotides, the CDR3 is TGTGCCATCAGTGAGTTCGACAATAGCAATCAGCCCCAGCATTTT. This translates into CAISEFDNSNQPQHF.

About this clone itself: The junction departs from the called germline gene at one end, perhaps through a read error. The chain employs TRBV7-2 and TRBJ2-7; 12 nucleotides line up with TRBD2. The germline CDR1 and CDR2 sequences are SGHTA and FQGNSA. The CDR3 length is 15 residues. CDR3 coding DNA: TGTGCCAGCAGCGCCAGACTAGCGGGGGCCCTCCAGTTGGACTTC. This translates into CASSARLAGALQLDF.

The chain uses TRBV11-2 and TRBJ1-1; TRBD1 aligns across 7 bases. V was clipped by 0 bases and J by 7 bases; unmatched bases: 8. CDR3 size: 15 residues. Germline lookup yields CDR1 SGHAT and CDR2 FQNNGV. The CDR3 protein is CASSLDRTGVGEAFF. Here the CDR3 DNA reads TGTGCCAGCAGCTTAGATCGCACAGGGGTTGGTGAAGCTTTCTTT.

V and J are TRBV6-1 and TRBJ1-5, with D perhaps TRBD1 (6 bases). CDR1 and CDR2 from the germline V gene are MNHNS and SASEGT. The CDR3 spans 17 residues. V lost 4 bases and J lost 0, with 16 bases in between. The CDR3 loop reads CASSAFFGTPSNQPQHF. DNA for the CDR3: TGTGCCAGCAGTGCCTTCTTCGGGACACCTAGCAATCAGCCCCAGCATTTT.

The chain couples TRBV11-2 to TRBJ1-2; D remains unclear. The ends were cut back, 1 base at V and 8 bases at J, with 14 bases in the middle. The CDR3 contains 14 residues. Germline V lookup: CDR1 SGHAT, CDR2 FQNNGV. This CDR3 is CASSLALMEKGYTF. The CDR3, as DNA: TGTGCCAGCAGCTTAGCTCTGATGGAGAAGGGCTACACCTTC.

The chain recombines TRBV7-9 with TRBJ1-2; 9 bases are shared with TRBD1. This CDR3 has 15 residues. Germline V gene lookup returns CDR1 SEHNR and CDR2 FQNEAQ (reference sequence). The trim removed 5 bases at V and 7 bases at J, leaving 11 bases unmatched. CDR3 amino acids: CASSPDTGGRRGYTF. The CDR3, as DNA: TGTGCCAGCAGCCCCGATACAGGGGGCAGGCGTGGCTACACCTTC.

The genes are TRBV7-9 and TRBJ2-7; 10 bases map to TRBD2. V shed 6 bases, J shed 2 bases, and the junction held 10 bases outside the gene matches. Germline values: CDR1 SEHNR, CDR2 FQNEAQ (reference sequence). The CDR3 runs to 16 residues. The CDR3 nucleotides are TGTGCCAGCAGTTCCTACTCTAGCGGGGGCCCCTACGAGCAGTACTTC. It translates to CASSSYSSGGPYEQYF.

The rearrangement uses TRBV19 and TRBJ2-7; D may be TRBD2 (7 bases). The CDR3 has 13 residues. CDR1 and CDR2 (germline): LNHDA, SQIVND (reference sequence). V was clipped by 7 bases and J by 3 bases, with 13 bases between them. The CDR3 is CASNQGGGYEQYF. CDR3 coding DNA: TGTGCCAGTAATCAGGGAGGGGGCTACGAGCAGTACTTC.

This rearrangement joins TRBV5-1 to TRBJ2-5, with TRBD2 matching 8 bases. The CDR3 consists of 14 residues. The germline CDR1 and CDR2 sequences are SGHRS and YFSETQ. Trimming at V came to 4 bases and at J to 5 bases, leaving 7 bases not matched to a gene. In DNA form, the CDR3 reads TGCGCCAGCAGCCCGGGGGGGTCCTGGGAGACCCAGTACTTC. Amino acid sequence: CASSPGGSWETQYF.

The chain combines TRBV13 with TRBJ1-4; D remains unclear. CDR1 is PRHDT and CDR2 is FYEKMQ in the germline V gene (reference sequence). Between the trimmed V and J ends, which lost 4 bases and 0 bases, there was a span of 9 bases. This CDR3 has 15 residues. Here the CDR3 reads CASSSTLATNEKLFF. DNA for the CDR3: TGTGCCAGCAGCTCAACGCTAGCAACTAATGAAAAACTGTTTTTT. Filled out from reference TRBV13 and TRBJ1-4, the complete variable domain reads AAGVIQSPRHLIKEKRETATLKCYPIPRHDTVYWYQQGPGQDPQFLISFYEKMQSDKGSIPDRFSAQQFSDYHSELNMSSLELGDSALYFCASSSTLATNEKLFFGSGTQLSVL.

The chain employs TRBV11-2 and TRBJ2-5, with D tentatively TRBD1 (7 bases). The ends were cut back, 6 bases at V and 5 bases at J, with 25 bases in the middle. The CDR3 is 17 amino acids. Looked up from germline, CDR1 is SGHAT and CDR2 is FQNNGV. CDR3 coding DNA: TGTGCCAGCAGGGAAAAGGGGGCAGGGGAGGTGTGGGAGACCCAGTACTTC. It specifies CASREKGAGEVWETQYF.

The genes are TRBV4-3 and TRBJ1-2; TRBD1 agrees at 8 bases. The trim removed 4 bases at V and 4 bases at J, leaving 11 bases unmatched. This CDR3 is built from 16 residues. The V gene's germline CDR1 is LGHNA and CDR2 YSLEER. In DNA form, the CDR3 reads TGCGCCAGCAGCCCCTACGGACAGGGAGAGGGCTATGGCTACACCTTC. It codes for CASSPYGQGEGYGYTF.

The J gene is TRBJ2-7, the V gene TRBV15; 11 positions match TRBD1. Germline assignment: CDR1 LNHNV and CDR2 YYDKDF (reference sequence). V lost 4 bases, J lost 4 bases, and 15 bases stayed unmatched. This CDR3 is built from 18 residues. The CDR3 protein is CATSTKDRGLRGLYEQYF. The CDR3 bases are TGTGCCACCAGCACGAAGGACAGGGGGCTTCGCGGACTTTACGAGCAGTACTTC.

The chain recombines TRBV5-1 with TRBJ2-2, with D perhaps matching TRBD1 (6 bases). The CDR3 loop spans 15 amino acids. Per the germline V gene, CDR1 is SGHRS and CDR2 is YFSETQ. The V end was cut by 1 base, the J end by 1 base, with 8 bases between. CDR3 protein: CASSLSTGNTGELFF. CDR3 coding DNA: TGCGCCAGCAGCTTGTCGACAGGGAACACCGGGGAGCTGTTTTTT.

The V gene is TRBV28, the J gene TRBJ1-1, with D possibly matching TRBD1 (5 bases). Per germline, CDR1 MDHEN and CDR2 SYDVKM. The CDR3 is made up of 15 amino acids. V was trimmed by 7 bases and J by 4 bases, leaving 19 bases between them. For the CDR3, the DNA is TGTGCCAGCACTAGGACAATCCCCTCACTCACTGAAGCTTTCTTT. Protein sequence: CASTRTIPSLTEAFF.

The rearrangement links TRBV5-6 to TRBJ1-2, with no clear D. This CDR3 is built from 17 residues. Trimming stripped 4 bases from V and 5 bases from J, with 24 bases between. Looked up from germline, CDR1 is SGHDT and CDR2 is YYEEEE. Written as DNA, the CDR3 is TGTGCCAGCAGCCTAAGTCCGCGCCCACCGGTGGTTTATGGCTACACCTTC. It is translated as CASSLSPRPPVVYGYTF.

This chain connects TRBV7-2 to TRBJ2-2; a weak D match, TRBD2 (6 bases). Trimming took off 3 bases at V and 1 base at J, with 15 bases between the two ends. There are 17 residues in the CDR3. Germline V gene sequence: CDR1 SGHTA, CDR2 FQGNSA. The CDR3 DNA reads as TGTGCCAGCAGCTTTCGGACCGGGACTGGGAACACCGGGGAGCTGTTTTTT. It specifies CASSFRTGTGNTGELFF.

Details on this clone: Other DNA sequences in this specimen translate into the identical CDR3. The CDR3 here is CASSQGLAGSYEQYF. DNA for the CDR3: TGCGCCAGCAGCCAAGGACTAGCGGGATCCTACGAGCAGTACTTC. The chain couples TRBV4-1 to TRBJ2-7, with 11 bases lining up with TRBD2. V shed 1 base and J 1 base; nucleotides not matched to a gene: 0. CDR3 length: 15 amino acids. From germline, CDR1 is MGHRA and CDR2 YSYEKL.

This clone appeared a single time. This chain links TRBV29-1 with TRBJ1-1, with TRBD1 matching over 8 bases. The CDR3 consists of 15 residues. Germline trimming cut 6 bases from V and 0 bases from J; bases unmatched to any gene: 9. The V gene's germline CDR1 is SQVTM and CDR2 ANQGSEA. As DNA, the CDR3 is TGCAGCGTGGCCGGGACAGGAGGTTTGAACACTGAAGCTTTCTTT. This codes for CSVAGTGGLNTEAFF.

The chain joins TRBV6-6 to TRBJ2-3, with 9 bases matching TRBD1. The CDR3 runs to 15 residues. Trimming at V came to 4 bases and at J to 1 base, leaving 3 bases not matched to a gene. Germline V CDR1 and CDR2: MNHNY, SVGAGI (reference sequence). The DNA for the CDR3 is TGTGCCAGCAGTTTGGGACAGGGTGGCACAGATACGCAGTATTTT. Its protein is CASSLGQGGTDTQYF.

The sample holds a few counts of this clone. J is TRBJ2-3 and V is TRBV24-1; TRBD2 aligns across 15 bases. The CDR3 has 17 amino acids. CDR1 KGHDR and CDR2 SFDVKD come from the germline V gene. J was trimmed by 5 bases and V by 3 bases; bases with no gene match: 5. DNA for the CDR3: TGTGCCACCAGTGATAGGACTAGCGGGAGGGAGGGAGATACGCAGTATTTT. It encodes CATSDRTSGREGDTQYF.

The CDR3, as DNA: TGCGCCAGCAGCCTACAGGGGGGTAGGGCTAACTATGGCTACACCTTC. Its translation is CASSLQGGRANYGYTF. The genes are TRBV5-1 and TRBJ1-2; 8 bases map to TRBD1. CDR1 and CDR2 from the germline V gene are SGHRS and YFSETQ. After removal of 4 bases from V and 0 bases from J, the junction contained 8 bases not matched to a gene. The CDR3 is made up of 16 amino acids.

The gene calls are TRBV9 and TRBJ1-5, with D possibly matching TRBD1 (5 bases). The V and J ends lost 4 bases and 0 bases respectively, with 11 bases between them. Germline V gene sequence: CDR1 SGDLS, CDR2 YYNGEE. The CDR3 is made up of 15 amino acids. CDR3 in amino acids: CASSPNRHSNQPQHF. The DNA of the CDR3 is TGTGCCAGCAGCCCCAACAGGCATAGCAATCAGCCCCAGCATTTT.

This chain links TRBV4-2 with TRBJ2-7; 7 positions match TRBD1. V lost 1 base and J lost 2; bases outside the gene matches: 8. The germline V gene has CDR1 LGHNA and CDR2 YNFKEQ. CDR3 length: 16 residues. The CDR3 loop reads CASSQGVRGSAYEQYF. CDR3 nucleotides: TGTGCCAGCAGCCAAGGAGTCAGGGGGTCCGCCTACGAGCAGTACTTC.

The chain is built from TRBV27 and TRBJ2-1; TRBD2 matches at 8 bases. With V trimmed by 4 bases and J by 9 bases, 14 bases remained unmatched. CDR3 size: 16 residues. CDR1 and CDR2 (germline): MNHEY, SMNVEV (reference sequence). The CDR3: CASSSNSGVRRGEQFF. For the CDR3, the DNA is TGTGCCAGCAGTTCTAATAGCGGGGTCAGGCGAGGTGAGCAGTTCTTC.

This rearrangement joins TRBV21-1 to TRBJ2-7; the D call of TRBD1 is as the table states it, not checked on the DNA. TRBV21-1 is shown as a pseudogene. The CDR3 spans 19 residues. For the CDR3, the DNA is TGTGCCAGCAGCAAAGTAAGAGGACAGGGGCCGACGAAATCCTACGAGCAGTACTTC. Translated, it gives CASSKVRGQGPTKSYEQYF.

The rearrangement links TRBV24-1 to TRBJ2-2, with D possibly matching TRBD1 (6 bases). Germline V gene sequence: CDR1 KGHDR, CDR2 SFDVKD. The CDR3 contains 12 residues. Trimming left V 3 bases short and J 12 bases short, with 10 bases between. CDR3: CATSDPGQKLFF. DNA for the CDR3: TGTGCCACCAGTGATCCCGGACAGAAGCTGTTTTTT.